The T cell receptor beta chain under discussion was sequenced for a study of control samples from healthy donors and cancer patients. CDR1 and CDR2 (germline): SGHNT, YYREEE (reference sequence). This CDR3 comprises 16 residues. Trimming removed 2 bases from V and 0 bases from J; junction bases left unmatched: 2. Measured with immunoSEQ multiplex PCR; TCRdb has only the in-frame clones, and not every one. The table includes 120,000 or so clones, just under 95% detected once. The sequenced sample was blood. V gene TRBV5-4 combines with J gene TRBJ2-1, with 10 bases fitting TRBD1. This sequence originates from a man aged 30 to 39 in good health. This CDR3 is CASSLGQGGSYNEQFF. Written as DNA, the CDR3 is TGTGCCAGCAGCTTAGGACAGGGGGGCTCCTACAATGAGCAGTTCTTC.